One sample yielded the 26 T cell receptor beta chains listed below, sequenced in a study of OX40 agonist ivuxolimab in advanced cancers. Library generation was performed with the immunoSEQ multiplex PCR assay. TCRdb took over this immuneACCESS table, retaining in-frame rearrangements with V and J assigned. Such tables are incomplete; in checked studies, under half of the missing clones stem from an unresolved V gene, and the remainder is unexplained. This sample has tens of thousands of clones in its table, and 70% to 90% of those were observed once. The ten largest clones add up to 11% of the sample. Here the sequenced sample was CD4+ or CD8+ T cells sorted from blood, taken in a trial of the OX40 agonist ivuxolimab. These receptor sequences come from an adult with an advanced solid tumor such as melanoma, head and neck, liver or kidney cancer.

The chain joins TRBV4-1 to TRBJ2-3; 9 nucleotides align to TRBD2. The CDR3 is made up of 16 amino acids. Germline V gene data show CDR1 as MGHRA and CDR2 as YSYEKL. With 5 bases clipped from V and 5 bases from J, the junction kept 11 bases outside the gene matches. This chain's CDR3 is CASSRLQRGEGDTQYF. The CDR3 DNA is TGCGCCAGCAGCAGACTTCAGCGGGGGGAGGGAGATACGCAGTATTTT.

The chain combines TRBV11-3 with TRBJ1-4; no clear D. The CDR3 covers 12 residues. The germline V and J ends were trimmed by 4 bases and 4 bases, with 4 bases remaining between them. Germline loops: CDR1 SGHNT, CDR2 YENEEA. The CDR3 bases are TGTGCCAGCAGCTCCCTTAATGAAAAACTGTTTTTT. It translates to CASSSLNEKLFF. The whole variable domain, remainder taken from reference TRBV11-3 and TRBJ1-4, is EAGVVQSPRYKIIEKKQPVAFWCNPISGHNTLYWYLQNLGQGPELLIRYENEEAVDDSQLPKDRFSAERLKGVDSTLKIQPAELGDSAVYLCASSSLNEKLFFGSGTQLSVL.

In DNA, the CDR3 is TGCGCCAGAGGGGACAGGGGGCGCCGTAACTCCTACGAGCAGTACGTC. It is translated as CARGDRGRRNSYEQYV. The chain couples TRBV5-1 to TRBJ2-7, with TRBD1 matching over 12 bases. The CDR3 spans 16 residues. Germline CDR1 SGHRS, CDR2 YFSETQ. V lost 8 bases and J lost 0; bases outside the gene matches: 9.

The chain is built from TRBV19 and TRBJ2-2, with 9 bases matching TRBD1. Germline CDR1 is LNHDA and CDR2 is SQIVND (reference sequence). This CDR3 comprises 16 residues. V gave up 3 bases and J gave up 5 bases; unmatched junction bases: 7. Here the CDR3 reads CASSILVGQGTGELFF. As DNA, the CDR3 is TGTGCCAGTAGTATTTTAGTGGGACAGGGTACCGGGGAGCTGTTTTTT.

This chain links TRBV25-1 with TRBJ1-2; 11 bases fit TRBD1. J was trimmed by 5 bases and V by 4 bases; bases with no gene match: 12. The CDR3 covers 17 residues. Germline V gene sequence: CDR1 MGHDK, CDR2 SYGVNS. CDR3 region: CASSGPSPGQGVYGYTF. In DNA, the CDR3 is TGTGCCAGCAGTGGTCCAAGTCCGGGACAGGGGGTGTATGGCTACACCTTC.

The chain is built from TRBV28 and TRBJ2-7, with 11 nucleotides matching TRBD2. The CDR3 covers 16 residues. Trimming cost V 3 bases and J 0 bases; bases outside gene matches: 4. The germline V gene encodes CDR1 MDHEN and CDR2 SYDVKM. The CDR3 DNA reads TGTGCCAGCAGTTTGGGGACTAGCGGATTCTCCTACGAGCAGTACTTC. It is translated as CASSLGTSGFSYEQYF.

J is TRBJ1-2 and V is TRBV28, with D maybe TRBD1 (5 bases). Per germline, CDR1 MDHEN and CDR2 SYDVKM. V lost 2 bases and J 4 bases, leaving 8 bases between the germline ends. The CDR3 has 13 residues. This CDR3 is CASSLGGGYGYTF. The CDR3 DNA reads TGTGCCAGCAGTTTAGGGGGAGGCTATGGCTACACCTTC.

V is TRBV4-1 and J is TRBJ1-1, with D tentatively TRBD1 (5 bases). V lost 5 bases and J lost 4, with 17 bases in between. There are 15 residues in the CDR3. Germline values: CDR1 MGHRA, CDR2 YSYEKL. The CDR3 is CASSGSGGSITEAFF. The CDR3 DNA follows: TGCGCCAGCAGCGGGAGTGGGGGTTCTATCACTGAAGCTTTCTTT.

This clone appeared once. The rearrangement uses TRBV6-1 and TRBJ2-7; no clear D. CDR1 is MNHNS, CDR2 SASEGT, per germline. The V and J ends lost 6 bases and 3 bases respectively, with 3 bases between them. This CDR3 spans 10 amino acids. The CDR3 sequence is CASRDYEQYF. CDR3 bases: TGTGCCAGCAGGGACTACGAGCAGTACTTC.

This rearrangement joins TRBV19 to TRBJ1-2; the D gene is possibly TRBD1 (5 bases). Looked up from germline, CDR1 is LNHDA and CDR2 is SQIVND (reference sequence). V gave up 5 bases and J gave up 4 bases, with 8 bases separating them. This CDR3 spans 12 amino acids. The CDR3 DNA follows: TGTGCCAGTAGTCCAGACAGCTATGGCTACACCTTC. Residues: CASSPDSYGYTF.

The J gene is TRBJ2-1, the V gene TRBV5-1, with 8 nucleotides matching TRBD2. This CDR3 contains 18 residues. V lost 5 bases, J lost 3 bases, and 16 bases stayed unmatched. CDR1 is SGHRS and CDR2 is YFSETQ in the germline V gene. The chain's CDR3 is CASRYGLAIMGIYNEQFF. The DNA of the CDR3 is TGCGCCAGCAGATACGGACTAGCCATCATGGGAATCTACAATGAGCAGTTCTTC. The full variable domain, with the rest looked up from reference TRBV5-1 and TRBJ2-1, is KAGVTQTPRYLIKTRGQQVTLSCSPISGHRSVSWYQQTPGQGLQFLFEYFSETQRNKGNFPGRFSGRQFSNSRSEMNVSTLELGDSALYLCASRYGLAIMGIYNEQFFGPGTRLTVL.

This rearrangement joins TRBV4-3 to TRBJ2-2, with 12 positions matching TRBD2. V shed 0 bases, J shed 7 bases, and the junction held 12 bases outside the gene matches. The germline gives CDR1 LGHNA, CDR2 YSLEER. This CDR3 comprises 19 residues. CDR3 in DNA: TGCGCCAGCAGCCAAGATCTTGGGCTAGCGGGAGGGCCTAGCGGGGAGCTGTTTTTT. Translating it yields CASSQDLGLAGGPSGELFF.

Here the CDR3 DNA reads TGCGCCAGCAGCCAAGTGGCTAGCGGGGTAGACCAAGAGACCCAGTACTTC. Translating it yields CASSQVASGVDQETQYF. The genes are TRBV4-1 and TRBJ2-5, with 9 bases aligning to TRBD2. Germline CDR1 reads MGHRA; CDR2 reads YSYEKL. This CDR3 contains 17 residues. Unmatched junction bases numbered 6, after V lost 1 base and J lost 0 bases.

The rearrangement joins TRBV6-1 to TRBJ1-1; tentative D call: TRBD1 (5 bases). Trimming pared 1 base from V and 7 bases from J, leaving 19 bases between. CDR1 and CDR2 from the germline V gene are MNHNS and SASEGT. This CDR3 is 16 amino acids long. CDR3 in DNA: TGTGCCAGCAGTGAAGTGGCAGGGACCTCCTTTGGTGAAGCTTTCTTT. Protein: CASSEVAGTSFGEAFF.

This chain joins TRBV9 and TRBJ1-3; D is ambiguous. The CDR3 has 16 residues. Germline CDR1 is SGDLS and CDR2 is YYNGEE. Trimming cost V 0 bases and J 0 bases, with 10 bases left between them. The CDR3 bases are TGTGCCAGCAGCGTAGAGGGAGCAGCCTCTGGAAACACCATATATTTT. Amino acids: CASSVEGAASGNTIYF.

The rearrangement uses TRBV5-6 and TRBJ1-2, with a weak D call TRBD1 (5 bases). V lost 0 bases and J 4 bases, leaving 7 bases between the germline ends. Per germline, CDR1 SGHDT and CDR2 YYEEEE. The CDR3 contains 13 residues. The CDR3 sequence is CASSLGQSYGYTF. In nucleotides, the CDR3 is TGTGCCAGCAGCTTGGGACAGAGCTATGGCTACACCTTC.

The V and J genes are TRBV18 and TRBJ2-5; TRBD1 matches at 8 bases. TRBJ2-7 matches the DNA end more closely, so the J call is doubtful. The CDR3 sequence is 13 residues long. CDR1 and CDR2 from the germline V gene are KGHSH and LQKENI. In nucleotides, the CDR3 is TGTGCCAGCTCACCCGGGACAGGCTACGAGCAGTACTTC. Amino acids: CASSPGTGYEQYF.

The J gene is TRBJ1-1, the V gene TRBV23-1; unclear D gene. TRBV23-1 is designated an ORF whose function remains uncertain. This CDR3 spans 15 amino acids. Trimming pared 2 bases from V and 5 bases from J, leaving 15 bases between. The CDR3 loop reads CASSQGLPRETEAFF. The DNA for the CDR3 is TGCGCCAGCAGTCAAGGGCTCCCAAGGGAAACTGAAGCTTTCTTT.

This chain joins TRBV11-2 and TRBJ2-2; D gene uncertain. CDR1 is SGHAT, CDR2 FQNNGV, per germline. Trimming took off 3 bases at V and 2 bases at J, with 10 bases between the two ends. The CDR3 totals 15 residues. This chain's CDR3 is CASSFWEKNTGELFF. The CDR3 nucleotides read TGTGCCAGCAGCTTTTGGGAAAAAAACACCGGGGAGCTGTTTTTT.

The rearrangement links TRBV28 to TRBJ2-5; 9 bases line up with TRBD2. Germline CDR1 MDHEN, CDR2 SYDVKM. The CDR3 contains 16 residues. The V segment lost 7 bases and the J segment 5 bases; nucleotides outside the gene matches: 14. Here the CDR3 reads CASTSPSGEEQETQYF. The CDR3 region has the DNA TGTGCCAGCACCTCGCCTAGCGGGGAGGAACAGGAGACCCAGTACTTC.

A few counts support this clone. V gene TRBV5-4 combines with J gene TRBJ1-1; D is unresolved. V lost 3 bases, J lost 1 base, and 1 base lay in between. The germline CDR1 and CDR2 sequences are SGHNT and YYREEE (reference sequence). The CDR3 contains 11 residues. In nucleotides, the CDR3 is TGTGCCAGCAGCTCGAACACTGAAGCTTTCTTT. Encoded protein: CASSSNTEAFF.

The chain is built from TRBV6-6 and TRBJ2-7; 7 bases match TRBD2. This CDR3 comprises 15 residues. The germline gives CDR1 MNHNY, CDR2 SVGAGI (reference sequence). The trim removed 2 bases at V and 1 base at J, leaving 5 bases unmatched. The CDR3 spells CASSYDASGSYEQYF. The DNA for the CDR3 is TGTGCCAGCAGTTACGACGCTAGCGGTTCCTACGAGCAGTACTTC.

The CDR3 here is CASSQGGAGEQYF. CDR3 sequence (DNA): TGCGCCAGCAGCCAAGGGGGCGCTGGAGAGCAGTACTTC. The genes are TRBV4-3 and TRBJ2-7; weak D call: TRBD1 (5 bases). Germline lookup yields CDR1 LGHNA and CDR2 YSLEER. The V and J ends lost 1 base and 7 bases respectively, with 11 bases between them. The CDR3 is 13 amino acids.

In this sample, this clone turned up a few times. The genes are TRBV7-8 and TRBJ2-7; D unresolved. V was cut by 2 bases and J by 5 bases, with 4 bases left in between. The CDR3 spans 11 residues. Germline V lookup: CDR1 SGHVS, CDR2 FQNEAQ. For the CDR3, the DNA is TGTGCCAGCAGCTTAAGGGACGAGCAGTACTTC. This sequence encodes CASSLRDEQYF.

The chain joins TRBV9 to TRBJ2-7; perhaps TRBD2 as D (6 bases). Trimming left V 0 bases short and J 2 bases short, with 9 bases between. Germline CDR1 reads SGDLS; CDR2 reads YYNGEE. This CDR3 contains 14 residues. CDR3 nucleotide sequence: TGTGCCAGCAGCGTAGAAGCGGGCCCCTACGAGCAGTACTTC. Protein: CASSVEAGPYEQYF.

This sequence joins TRBV29-1 and TRBJ1-2, with a tentative D call TRBD1 (5 bases). The CDR3 is 11 residues long. Germline-derived CDR1 and CDR2 are SQVTM and ANQGSEA. V was trimmed by 0 bases and J by 14 bases, leaving 13 bases between them. As DNA, the CDR3 is TGCAGCGTTGAAGATACCTTTCCAGGGACCTTC. This encodes CSVEDTFPGTF.